This paragraph covers one TCR beta chain sequence. V lost 3 bases and J lost 1, with 14 bases in between. This CDR3 region has 16 residues. Germline CDR1 is SGHTA and CDR2 is FQGNSA. The sample originates from a study of Ad26.COV2.S vaccination and SARS-CoV-2 variants. The data were produced by immunoSEQ multiplex PCR, yet TCRdb's version contains in-frame clones alone and is incomplete. This table holds under 150,000 clones, 86% found once. This rearrangement joins TRBV7-2 to TRBJ2-3; a possible D gene is TRBD1 (5 bases). Sequenced here: peripheral blood, sampled after recovery from COVID-19. The sequence came from a human donor who had recovered from COVID-19. CDR3 amino acids: CASSLAGPGGTDTQYF. The CDR3 nucleotides read TGTGCCAGCAGCTTGGCAGGGCCTGGGGGCACAGATACGCAGTATTTT.